These T cell receptor beta chains were read from a single sample in a study of a mutant IDH1 vaccine in newly diagnosed glioma. Clones were sequenced by immunoSEQ multiplex PCR, and TCRdb holds only the in-frame ones, with some missing. Among some 120,000 clones listed, roughly 78% were seen once. The antigens for these receptors are not known. This specimen consisted of PBMCs, obtained from a glioma patient whose treatment included an IDH1 peptide vaccine. The receptor set was obtained from a man aged 40-49 years with glioma. Both conserved end residues are part of each CDR3. The D gene is left open where the match is weak. Clone sizes are given selectively: once, few, many, or a class where the clone is expanded.

TRBJ2-5 - TRBV5-8 - CASHSRVRRWTQYF TGTGCCAGCCATAGCCGTGTGAGGAGATGGACCCAGTACTTC
TRBJ1-2 - TRBV10-3 - CAIRTEANYGYTF TGTGCCATCAGGACTGAGGCTAACTATGGCTACACCTTC
TRBJ2-3 - TRBV10-1 - CASTPDSTDTQYF TGCGCCAGCACCCCGGACAGCACAGATACGCAGTATTTT
TRBJ2-7 - TRBV29-1 TRBD2 CSVEDQGLAGTYEQYF TGCAGCGTTGAAGATCAGGGACTAGCGGGGACCTACGAGCAGTACTTC
TRBJ2-1 - TRBV6-6 TRBD1 CASSYGTANNEQFF TGTGCCAGCAGTTACGGGACAGCAAACAATGAGCAGTTCTTC
TRBJ2-7 - TRBV2 TRBD1 CASTPTLRDRLNF TGTGCCAGCACTCCTACTCTCCGGGACAGGCTAAACTTC
TRBJ1-2 once TRBV5-1 TRBD1 CASSFGTGAFYTF TGCGCCAGCAGCTTCGGGACAGGGGCCTTCTACACCTTC
TRBJ2-1 - TRBV19 - CASSIWPGGGYNEQFF TGTGCCAGTAGTATCTGGCCGGGGGGCGGTTACAATGAGCAGTTCTTC
TRBJ2-7 - TRBV9 - CASSPRLDYEQYF TGTGCCAGCAGCCCCAGACTGGACTACGAGCAGTACTTC
TRBJ2-3 once TRBV27 - CASSPRTASTDTQYF TGTGCCAGCAGTCCCCGGACAGCAAGCACAGATACGCAGTATTTT
TRBJ2-3 - TRBV9 - CASSVESTDTQYF TGTGCCAGCAGCGTAGAGAGCACAGATACGCAGTATTTT
TRBJ1-4 - TRBV7-9 TRBD1 CASSPGDSYNEKLFF TGTGCCAGCAGCCCCGGGGACAGCTATAATGAAAAACTGTTTTTT
TRBJ2-6 - TRBV6-4 - CASSLDSGANVLTF TGTGCCAGCAGTCTGGACTCTGGGGCCAACGTCCTGACTTTC
TRBJ2-7 - TRBV6-6 TRBD1 CASSYPDRATYEQYF TGTGCCAGCAGTTACCCGGACAGGGCCACCTACGAGCAGTACTTC
TRBJ2-2 - TRBV5-4 TRBD2 CASSLRREANTGELFF TGTGCCAGCAGCTTAAGGCGGGAGGCGAACACCGGGGAGCTGTTTTTT
TRBJ2-1 - TRBV7-2 - CASSLEWGVWNEQFF TGTGCCAGCAGCTTGGAGTGGGGGGTTTGGAATGAGCAGTTCTTC
TRBJ1-5 few TRBV6-1 TRBD1 CASSEVAGTASNQPQHF TGTGCCAGCAGTGAAGTCGCGGGGACAGCAAGCAATCAGCCCCAGCATTTT
TRBJ2-3 - TRBV6-4 - CASSDGQGGDTQYF TGTGCCAGCAGTGACGGGCAGGGGGGCGATACGCAGTATTTT
TRBJ1-3 - TRBV4-3 TRBD1 CASSQQGAPSDTIYF TGCGCCAGCAGCCAGCAGGGGGCCCCATCGGACACCATATATTTT
TRBJ2-1 few TRBV6-5 - CASSYMSLMIHEQFF TGTGCCAGCAGTTATATGAGTTTGATGATCCATGAGCAGTTCTTC
TRBJ2-3 - TRBV5-6 TRBD2 CASSPGLATDTQYF TGTGCCAGCAGCCCGGGACTAGCGACAGATACGCAGTATTTT
TRBJ1-2 - TRBV5-6 - CASSLAGDGYTF TGTGCCAGCAGCTTGGCCGGGGATGGCTACACCTTC
TRBJ1-2 few TRBV11-2 - CASSLDRLQGYGYTF TGTGCCAGCAGCTTAGATAGGTTGCAGGGCTATGGCTACACCTTC
TRBJ1-5 - TRBV7-2 - CASSLVGGQPQHF TGTGCCAGCAGCTTAGTCGGTGGACAGCCCCAGCATTTT
TRBJ1-5 - TRBV5-5 - CASSLVTGAAINQPQHF TGTGCCAGCAGCTTGGTAACGGGGGCGGCGATCAATCAGCCCCAGCATTTT
TRBJ2-7 - TRBV5-4 TRBD2 CASRPGLAGGSYEQYF TGTGCCAGCAGGCCGGGACTAGCGGGAGGCTCCTACGAGCAGTACTTC
TRBJ2-1 - TRBV7-9 TRBD2 CASSLVGTSRGEQFF TGTGCCAGCAGCTTAGTAGGGACTAGCCGTGGTGAGCAGTTCTTC